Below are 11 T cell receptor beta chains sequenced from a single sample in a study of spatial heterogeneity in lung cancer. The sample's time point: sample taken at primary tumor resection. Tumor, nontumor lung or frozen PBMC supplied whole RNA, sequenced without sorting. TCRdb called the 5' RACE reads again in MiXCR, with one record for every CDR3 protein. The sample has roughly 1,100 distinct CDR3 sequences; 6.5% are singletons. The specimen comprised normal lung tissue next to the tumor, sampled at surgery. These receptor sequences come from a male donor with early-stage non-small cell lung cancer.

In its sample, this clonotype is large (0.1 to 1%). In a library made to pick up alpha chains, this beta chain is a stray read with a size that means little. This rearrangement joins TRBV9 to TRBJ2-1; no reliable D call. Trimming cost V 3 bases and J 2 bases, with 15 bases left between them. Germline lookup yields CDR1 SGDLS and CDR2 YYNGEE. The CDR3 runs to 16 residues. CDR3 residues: CASSGPTRPTYNEQFF. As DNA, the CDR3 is TGTGCCAGCAGCGGACCGACCCGACCGACCTACAATGAGCAGTTCTTC.

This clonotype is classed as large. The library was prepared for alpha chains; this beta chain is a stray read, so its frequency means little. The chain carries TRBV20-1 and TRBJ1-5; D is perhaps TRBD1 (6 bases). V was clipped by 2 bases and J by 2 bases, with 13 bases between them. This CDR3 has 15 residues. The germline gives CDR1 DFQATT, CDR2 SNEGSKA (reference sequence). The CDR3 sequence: CSARSQEGGNQPQHF. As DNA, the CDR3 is TGCAGTGCTAGATCGCAGGAGGGGGGCAATCAGCCCCAGCATTTT.

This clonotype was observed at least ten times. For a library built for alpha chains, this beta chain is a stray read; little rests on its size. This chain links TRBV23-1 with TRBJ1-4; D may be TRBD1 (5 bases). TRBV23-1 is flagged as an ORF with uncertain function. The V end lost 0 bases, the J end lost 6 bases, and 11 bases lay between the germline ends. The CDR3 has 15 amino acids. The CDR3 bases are TGCGCCAGCAGTCAATCGTCGACAGTCGATGAAAAACTGTTTTTT. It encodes CASSQSSTVDEKLFF.

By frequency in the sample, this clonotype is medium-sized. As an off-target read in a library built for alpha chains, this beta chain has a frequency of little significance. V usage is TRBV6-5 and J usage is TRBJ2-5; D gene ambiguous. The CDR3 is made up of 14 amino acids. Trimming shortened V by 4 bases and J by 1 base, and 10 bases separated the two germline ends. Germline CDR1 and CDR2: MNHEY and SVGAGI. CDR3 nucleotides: TGTGCCAGCAGTTCCCCCCGGACCCAAGAGACCCAGTACTTC. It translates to CASSSPRTQETQYF.

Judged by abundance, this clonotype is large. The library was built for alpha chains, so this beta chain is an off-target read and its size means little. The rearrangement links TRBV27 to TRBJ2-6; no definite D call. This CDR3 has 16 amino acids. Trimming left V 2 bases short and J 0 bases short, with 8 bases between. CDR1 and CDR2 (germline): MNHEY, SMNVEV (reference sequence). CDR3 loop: CASSLGRLSGANVLTF. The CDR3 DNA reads TGTGCCAGCAGTTTAGGACGTCTCTCTGGGGCCAACGTCCTGACTTTC.

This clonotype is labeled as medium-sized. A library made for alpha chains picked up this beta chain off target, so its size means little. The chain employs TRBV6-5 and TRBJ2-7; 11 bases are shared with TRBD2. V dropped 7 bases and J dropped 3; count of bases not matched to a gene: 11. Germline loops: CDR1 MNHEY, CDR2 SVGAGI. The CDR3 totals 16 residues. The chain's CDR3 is CASTQNLAGGNYEQYF. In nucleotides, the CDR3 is TGTGCCAGCACCCAAAATCTAGCGGGAGGCAACTACGAGCAGTACTTC.

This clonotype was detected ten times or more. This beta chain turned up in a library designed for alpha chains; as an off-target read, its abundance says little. Here the CDR3 reads CASSYFQTEGFSGANVLTF. The CDR3 DNA reads as TGTGCCAGCAGTTATTTCCAGACAGAAGGGTTCTCTGGGGCCAACGTCCTGACTTTC. The chain has TRBV6-2 or TRBV6-3 and TRBJ2-6; TRBD1 is a possible D gene (5 bases). CDR1 and CDR2 from the germline V gene are MNHEY and SVGEGT. The CDR3 runs to 19 residues. The V end was cut by 3 bases, the J end by 0 bases, with 18 bases between.

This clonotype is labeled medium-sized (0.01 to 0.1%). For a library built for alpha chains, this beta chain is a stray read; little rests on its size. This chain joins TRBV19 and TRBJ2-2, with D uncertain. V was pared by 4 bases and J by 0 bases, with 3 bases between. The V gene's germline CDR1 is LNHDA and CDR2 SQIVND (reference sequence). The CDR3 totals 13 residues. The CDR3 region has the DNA TGTGCCAGTAGTACGCCGAACACCGGGGAGCTGTTTTTT. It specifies CASSTPNTGELFF.

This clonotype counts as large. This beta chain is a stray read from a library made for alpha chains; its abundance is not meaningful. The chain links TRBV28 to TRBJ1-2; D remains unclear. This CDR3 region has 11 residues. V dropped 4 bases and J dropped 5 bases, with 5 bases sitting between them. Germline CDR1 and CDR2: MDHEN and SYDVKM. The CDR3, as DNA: TGTGCCAGCAGTTCCCGTTATGGCTACACCTTC. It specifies CASSSRYGYTF.

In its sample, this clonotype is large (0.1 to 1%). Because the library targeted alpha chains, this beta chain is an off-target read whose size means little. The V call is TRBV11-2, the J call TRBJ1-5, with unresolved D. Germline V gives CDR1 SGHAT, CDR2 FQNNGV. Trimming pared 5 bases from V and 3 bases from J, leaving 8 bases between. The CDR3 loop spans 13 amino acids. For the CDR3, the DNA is TGTGCCAGCAGCCGGGGTGACAATCAGCCCCAGCATTTT. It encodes CASSRGDNQPQHF.

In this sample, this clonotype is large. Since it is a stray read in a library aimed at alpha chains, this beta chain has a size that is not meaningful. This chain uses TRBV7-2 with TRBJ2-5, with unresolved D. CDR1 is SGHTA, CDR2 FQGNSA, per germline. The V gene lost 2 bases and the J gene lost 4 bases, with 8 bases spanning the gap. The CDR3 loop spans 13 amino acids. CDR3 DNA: TGTGCCAGCAGCTTACTAGATCGAGAGACCCAGTACTTC. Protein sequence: CASSLLDRETQYF.